What follows is one TCR beta chain and its context. This entry comes from a study of blood T cell repertoires in COVID-19. Study as a whole: COVID-19 samples from acute and convalescent phases originated in the United States, Italy and Spain.

CDR1 is MNHEY, CDR2 SVGEGT, per germline. This CDR3 comprises 19 residues. Trimming at V came to 2 bases and at J to 1 base, leaving 15 bases not matched to a gene. The protocol was immunoSEQ multiplex PCR, while the TCRdb copy is restricted to in-frame clones and leaves out a portion. The data contain 150,000 to 250,000 clones, around four fifths of them seen just once; the ten biggest clones take up approximately 7.2%. Material: peripheral blood. The TCR comes from a human donor with acute or convalescent COVID-19. The donor label of this sample is uncertain. V gene TRBV6-2 or TRBV6-3 combines with J gene TRBJ2-5, with 8 bases that match TRBD1. The CDR3 sequence: CASSYHDRGRENLQETQYF. CDR3 coding DNA: TGTGCCAGCAGTTACCACGACAGGGGACGGGAGAACCTCCAAGAGACCCAGTACTTC.